This T cell receptor beta chain comes out of a study of T cells after posttransplantation cyclophosphamide. Study results and limitations: TRB clonality was highly associated with recipient CMV seropositivity and reactivation. TRB overlap between skin or GI tissue T cells and blood was limited.

The CDR3 has 15 amino acids. Germline assignment: CDR1 SGHRS and CDR2 YFSETQ. Unmatched junction bases numbered 7, after V lost 0 bases and J lost 8 bases. Assay used: immunoSEQ multiplex PCR; TCRdb lists only in-frame clones, some missing. The data show about 20,000 clones, about 68% seen once. As regards this clone: Its antigen is currently unknown.

A marrow graft followed busulfan-fludarabine conditioning, with cyclophosphamide on days +3 and +4. The V call is TRBV5-1, the J call TRBJ2-1, with 8 bases lining up with TRBD2. The material was PBMCs, obtained after an allogeneic stem cell transplant with post-transplant cyclophosphamide. This TCR was recovered from a young adult male patient who received an allogeneic stem cell transplant from a related donor, was CMV-positive, and had acute GVHD only. Among the T cells, some may be from the graft donor. CDR3 region: CASSLARRGGHEQFF. CDR3 nucleotide sequence: TGCGCCAGCAGCTTGGCGCGCCGGGGGGGCCATGAGCAGTTCTTC.